These T cell receptor beta chains were read from a single sample in a study of T-cell reconstitution after alpha-beta-depleted transplantation in children. Using its own MiXCR run on the PCR reads, TCRdb lists one record per CDR3 protein. The table records 450,000 to 550,000 distinct CDR3 sequences, over 10% of them present only once. This specimen was PBMCs, mostly from graft donor cells, taken 180 days after TCRalphabeta/CD19-depleted stem cell transplant. The receptors stem from a female patient aged 2-15 years who had a stem cell transplant for aplastic anemia, so the T cells may come from the graft donor. Each CDR3 is given with its conserved first and last residue. The D gene is left open where the match is weak. Expanded clones get a size class; other rows say once, few or many, or leave the size out.

J: TRBJ2-7
size: many
V: TRBV14
D: TRBD2
CDR3: CASSQASGISYEQYF

J: TRBJ2-1
size: NA
V: TRBV4-3
D: NA
CDR3: CASSQAGTLTYNEQFF

J: TRBJ2-7
size: few
V: TRBV29-1
D: TRBD2
CDR3: CSVSSGRAYEQYF

J: TRBJ2-3
size: many
V: TRBV5-1
D: NA
CDR3: CASSLGTPSTDTQYF

J: TRBJ2-7
size: NA
V: TRBV6-1
D: TRBD1
CDR3: CASRRNRDRDYEQYF

J: TRBJ2-1
size: NA
V: TRBV3-1
D: TRBD2
CDR3: CASSQALAGGLNEQFF

J: TRBJ1-2
size: few
V: TRBV18
D: NA
CDR3: CASSPIAARHYGYTF

J: TRBJ2-7
size: NA
V: TRBV20-1
D: NA
CDR3: CSAKPRDRLYEQYF

J: TRBJ2-7
size: NA
V: TRBV28
D: TRBD2
CDR3: CASSPQLAGRPYEQYF

J: TRBJ2-2
size: NA
V: TRBV6-5
D: NA
CDR3: CASSYSPLGGSNTGELFF

J: TRBJ1-2
size: NA
V: TRBV12-3/TRBV12-4
D: TRBD1
CDR3: CASSTYDRDYGYTF

J: TRBJ2-2
size: NA
V: TRBV5-6
D: NA
CDR3: CASSLVHGIPGELFF

J: TRBJ2-5
size: few
V: TRBV6-2/TRBV6-3
D: TRBD2
CDR3: CASTRELAGHRLVEETQYF

J: TRBJ2-1
size: few
V: TRBV28
D: TRBD1
CDR3: CASSLKTGWNEQFF

J: TRBJ2-7
size: many
V: TRBV9
D: TRBD1
CDR3: CASSVGQGGGYEQYF

J: TRBJ2-5
size: NA
V: TRBV11-3
D: NA
CDR3: CASSPSAGTQETQYF

J: TRBJ2-5
size: NA
V: TRBV11-3
D: NA
CDR3: CASSLEGRLQETQYF

J: TRBJ2-1
size: many
V: TRBV12-3/TRBV12-4
D: NA
CDR3: CASSYGSNEQFF

J: TRBJ2-2
size: few
V: TRBV7-2
D: TRBD1
CDR3: CASSVTGFDAGELFF

J: TRBJ2-1
size: NA
V: TRBV5-1
D: TRBD2
CDR3: CASSLRGSGSAIEQFF

J: TRBJ1-2
size: few
V: TRBV20-1
D: NA
CDR3: CSASHGGDYGYTF

J: TRBJ2-5
size: few
V: TRBV7-9
D: TRBD1
CDR3: CASSYRDRGGIETQYF

J: TRBJ2-3
size: NA
V: TRBV2
D: NA
CDR3: CASSDPRLGSTDTQYF

J: TRBJ1-5
size: few
V: TRBV15
D: NA
CDR3: CATAAGEGAQHF

J: TRBJ2-1
size: NA
V: TRBV27
D: TRBD2
CDR3: CASSLGGRLNEQFF

J: TRBJ2-3
size: NA
V: TRBV20-1
D: NA
CDR3: CSARDGGGTDTQYF

J: TRBJ1-1
size: few
V: TRBV28
D: TRBD1
CDR3: CASSLGQVDTEAFF

J: TRBJ1-2
size: NA
V: TRBV5-1
D: TRBD1
CDR3: CASSWGTGYGYTF

J: TRBJ2-3
size: few
V: TRBV5-6
D: TRBD2
CDR3: CASSFRTSGDTDTQYF

J: TRBJ2-7
size: few
V: TRBV7-8
D: NA
CDR3: CASSLEVGVGVYEQYF

J: TRBJ2-1
size: few
V: TRBV6-1
D: TRBD1
CDR3: CASSELNRGTLRLNEQFF

J: TRBJ2-3
size: many
V: TRBV27
D: TRBD2
CDR3: CASSVASGSNTQYF

J: TRBJ2-1
size: NA
V: TRBV20-1
D: NA
CDR3: CSARDPEKRAIYNEQFF

J: TRBJ1-1
size: few
V: TRBV4-3
D: NA
CDR3: CASSQDWRAWTEAFF

J: TRBJ1-6
size: NA
V: TRBV7-2
D: NA
CDR3: CASTPTGNSPLHF

J: TRBJ1-4
size: NA
V: TRBV7-6
D: NA
CDR3: CASSPRTAENEKLFF

J: TRBJ2-4
size: NA
V: TRBV29-1
D: NA
CDR3: CSVVVHLAKNIQYF

J: TRBJ2-5
size: few
V: TRBV15
D: NA
CDR3: CATSREQIVGLTEETQYF

J: TRBJ1-2
size: NA
V: TRBV5-1
D: TRBD1
CDR3: CASSLTGQGAYYGYTF

J: TRBJ2-4
size: many
V: TRBV7-2
D: NA
CDR3: CASSSPRKLPRSAKNIQYF

J: TRBJ2-7
size: few
V: TRBV2
D: TRBD2
CDR3: CASSAGTSGTYEQYF

J: TRBJ1-5
size: few
V: TRBV7-9
D: NA
CDR3: CASSRATEFNQPQHF

J: TRBJ2-7
size: few
V: TRBV4-2
D: NA
CDR3: CASSQGGASGNSYEQYF

J: TRBJ2-2
size: few
V: TRBV7-9
D: TRBD1
CDR3: CASSLPRGLGTGELFF

J: TRBJ2-2
size: many
V: TRBV5-1
D: TRBD2
CDR3: CASRTSGSPGELFF

J: TRBJ2-1
size: few
V: TRBV11-1
D: TRBD2
CDR3: CASSRNPSLADAYNEQFF

J: TRBJ2-1
size: NA
V: TRBV6-2/TRBV6-3
D: NA
CDR3: CASQRAGSYNEQFF

J: TRBJ2-7
size: few
V: TRBV28
D: NA
CDR3: CASSLGVWNEQYF

J: TRBJ1-5
size: few
V: TRBV6-2/TRBV6-3
D: NA
CDR3: CASSYGGEVLHQPQHF

J: TRBJ2-3
size: NA
V: TRBV4-1
D: NA
CDR3: CASSQDRAKADTQYF

J: TRBJ1-4
size: NA
V: TRBV12-3/TRBV12-4
D: TRBD1
CDR3: CASSLTTGRSEKLFF

J: TRBJ1-1
size: few
V: TRBV15
D: NA
CDR3: CATSRLVQVGTEAFF

J: TRBJ1-4
size: many
V: TRBV10-3
D: TRBD1
CDR3: CAISVTGNEKLFF

J: TRBJ2-1
size: few
V: TRBV11-3
D: TRBD2
CDR3: CASSLNLADFNEQFF

J: TRBJ2-7
size: once
V: TRBV20-1
D: NA
CDR3: CSARDHARSYEQYF

J: TRBJ2-7
size: many
V: TRBV20-1
D: NA
CDR3: CSARLGGPSGYEQYF

J: TRBJ1-5
size: few
V: TRBV6-2/TRBV6-3
D: NA
CDR3: CASSYWGHHQPQHF